What follows are 27 T cell receptor beta chains derived from one specimen sequenced in a study of blood T cell repertoires in COVID-19. Produced via immunoSEQ multiplex PCR; TCRdb's table is partial and in-frame only. Among 150,000 to 200,000 clones, approximately 81% were seen once, and the ten largest hold 3.3%. The sample was peripheral blood. These receptors came from a human donor with acute or convalescent COVID-19. The donor label of this sample is uncertain.

This chain links TRBV19 with TRBJ1-2; 8 bases are a match to TRBD1. V lost 5 bases, J lost 3 bases, and 17 bases stayed unmatched. There are 18 residues in the CDR3. Germline V gene sequence: CDR1 LNHDA, CDR2 SQIVND (reference sequence). CDR3 DNA: TGTGCCAGTAGTGCCGACCTCAGGGGGCTGGCTTCTGACTATGGCTACACCTTC. Translation gives CASSADLRGLASDYGYTF.

The V call is TRBV9, the J call TRBJ1-1; D is unresolved. The V end lost 3 bases, the J end lost 1 base, and 7 bases lay between the germline ends. Germline CDR1 and CDR2: SGDLS and YYNGEE. This CDR3 comprises 13 residues. CDR3 DNA: TGTGCCAGCAGCGCGGCGGGGAACACTGAAGCTTTCTTT. It is translated as CASSAAGNTEAFF.

This clone was counted a few times. V usage is TRBV5-4 and J usage is TRBJ1-6; 12 bases agree with TRBD1. Trimming removed 3 bases from V and 10 bases from J; junction bases left unmatched: 8. Germline lookup yields CDR1 SGHNT and CDR2 YYREEE (reference sequence). This CDR3 comprises 16 residues. The CDR3 reads CASSSGQGAQQSPLHF. CDR3 DNA: TGTGCCAGCAGCTCGGGACAGGGGGCGCAGCAGTCACCCCTCCACTTT.

The chain employs TRBV27 and TRBJ2-1; D is perhaps TRBD2 (6 bases). The V gene's germline CDR1 is MNHEY and CDR2 SMNVEV (reference sequence). The length of the CDR3 is 13 residues. V was clipped by 6 bases and J by 6 bases, with 12 bases between them. CDR3 coding DNA: TGTGCCAGCAGGCCCTCCGGGGGCAATGAGCAGTTCTTC. Translating it yields CASRPSGGNEQFF.

V is TRBV11-3 and J is TRBJ1-1, with TRBD1 as a possible D gene (6 bases). Germline lookup yields CDR1 SGHNT and CDR2 YENEEA. CDR3 length: 14 amino acids. Trimming cost V 5 bases and J 5 bases, with 15 bases left between them. The CDR3 DNA reads as TGTGCCAGCAGCCGGGACAAGGTAAAGACTGAAGCTTTCTTT. It specifies CASSRDKVKTEAFF. The full variable domain, with the rest looked up from reference TRBV11-3 and TRBJ1-1, is EAGVVQSPRYKIIEKKQPVAFWCNPISGHNTLYWYLQNLGQGPELLIRYENEEAVDDSQLPKDRFSAERLKGVDSTLKIQPAELGDSAVYLCASSRDKVKTEAFFGQGTRLTVV.

This clone was recorded a few times. This chain joins TRBV2 and TRBJ1-2, with D unclear. In germline, CDR1 is SNHLY, CDR2 FYNNEI. V dropped 0 bases and J dropped 4 bases, with 3 bases sitting between them. CDR3 size: 12 residues. Here the CDR3 reads CASSEAGYGYTF. CDR3 in DNA: TGTGCCAGCAGTGAAGCCGGCTATGGCTACACCTTC.

The V gene is TRBV19, the J gene TRBJ2-3; unclear D gene. Looked up from germline, CDR1 is LNHDA and CDR2 is SQIVND (reference sequence). Trimming cost V 1 base and J 4 bases, with 12 bases left between them. CDR3 size: 15 residues. DNA of the CDR3: TGTGCCAGTAGTATAGCGCGGCCAGTTGCAGATACGCAGTATTTT. It specifies CASSIARPVADTQYF.

This clone occurred once. The rearrangement links TRBV6-5 to TRBJ2-3; 8 positions match TRBD2. With 6 bases clipped from V and 2 bases from J, the junction kept 7 bases outside the gene matches. Per germline, CDR1 MNHEY and CDR2 SVGAGI. This CDR3 has 15 residues. CDR3 protein: CASRLAGLVTDTQYF. CDR3 in DNA: TGTGCCAGCAGGCTGGCGGGACTAGTCACAGATACGCAGTATTTT.

The rearrangement joins TRBV7-2 to TRBJ1-4; no clear D. CDR3 length: 14 amino acids. Germline CDR1 reads SGHTA; CDR2 reads FQGNSA. V lost 5 bases, J lost 7 bases, and 14 bases lay in between. CDR3 region: CASSTSLGGEKLFF. In DNA form, the CDR3 reads TGTGCCAGCAGCACCTCCCTAGGAGGTGAAAAACTGTTTTTT.

The rearrangement links TRBV4-3 to TRBJ1-6, with a weak D call TRBD1 (6 bases). Trimming pared 4 bases from V and 0 bases from J, leaving 10 bases between. CDR1 LGHNA and CDR2 YSLEER come from the germline V gene. This CDR3 is 16 amino acids long. The CDR3 loop reads CASSLQGSSYNSPLHF. The CDR3 DNA reads as TGCGCCAGCAGCCTTCAGGGGAGCTCCTATAATTCACCCCTCCACTTT.

This clone was seen only once. V gene TRBV3-1 (or the pseudogene TRBV3-2) combines with J gene TRBJ1-4, with D unclear. This CDR3 region has 15 residues. Trimming shortened V by 0 bases and J by 10 bases, and 15 bases separated the two germline ends. CDR1 and CDR2 (germline): LGHDT, YNNKEL (reference sequence). CDR3 coding DNA: TGTGCCAGCAGCCAAGATACGGCATGGGCGGGAAAACTGTTTTTT. Translating it yields CASSQDTAWAGKLFF.

This chain joins TRBV4-3 and TRBJ1-3; 11 positions agree with TRBD1. CDR1 LGHNA and CDR2 YSLEER come from the germline V gene. V gave up 1 base and J gave up 4 bases; unmatched junction bases: 3. This CDR3 has 16 residues. The CDR3 sequence: CASSQGTGGAGNTIYF. The CDR3 DNA sequence: TGCGCCAGCAGCCAAGGGACAGGGGGCGCAGGAAACACCATATATTTT.

The V call is TRBV10-3, the J call TRBJ2-2; 11 positions agree with TRBD2. Germline CDR1 ENHRY, CDR2 SYGVKD. V dropped 5 bases and J dropped 4; count of bases not matched to a gene: 9. The CDR3 has 17 amino acids. The CDR3, as DNA: TGTGCCATCAGTAACACTAGCGGGGGCCCCAGCACCGGGGAGCTGTTTTTT. Its translation is CAISNTSGGPSTGELFF.

This clone has just one count. The V and J genes are TRBV28 and TRBJ1-5; weak D call: TRBD1 (6 bases). CDR3 length equals 17 residues. The V gene lost 3 bases and the J gene lost 5 bases, with 20 bases spanning the gap. The germline gives CDR1 MDHEN, CDR2 SYDVKM. This CDR3 is CASSFPPSGATYQPQHF. The DNA for the CDR3 is TGTGCCAGCAGTTTCCCCCCTTCAGGGGCTACTTATCAGCCCCAGCATTTT.

This chain uses TRBV18 with TRBJ1-2, with 11 bases lining up with TRBD1. Germline CDR1 KGHSH, CDR2 LQKENI. The CDR3 spans 16 residues. The V gene end was trimmed by 3 bases and the J gene end by 1 base; junction bases not matched to a gene: 4. The CDR3 nucleotides read TGTGCCAGCTCACCCTCCGGGACAGGGGGTAACTATGGCTACACCTTC. As protein: CASSPSGTGGNYGYTF.

V is TRBV4-1 and J is TRBJ1-1; 8 nucleotides match TRBD1. Per the germline V gene, CDR1 is MGHRA and CDR2 is YSYEKL. This CDR3 comprises 15 residues. The J segment lost 5 bases and the V segment lost 1 base, leaving 6 bases of the junction unmatched. The CDR3 sequence: CASSQVTGGRTEAFF. Written as DNA, the CDR3 is TGCGCCAGCAGCCAAGTCACAGGGGGAAGGACTGAAGCTTTCTTT.

The gene calls are TRBV19 and TRBJ1-5; no clear D. There are 14 residues in the CDR3. CDR1 LNHDA and CDR2 SQIVND come from the germline V gene (reference sequence). V lost 3 bases, J lost 1 base, and 7 bases lay in between. CDR3 sequence (DNA): TGTGCCAGTAGTATGGCCAGGAGCAATCAGCCCCAGCATTTT. This gives the protein CASSMARSNQPQHF.

This rearrangement joins TRBV6-6 to TRBJ2-5; possibly TRBD1 for D (6 bases). Trimming removed 4 bases at V and 5 bases at J, with 14 bases between. This CDR3 has 14 amino acids. From germline, CDR1 is MNHNY and CDR2 SVGAGI (reference sequence). The CDR3 here is CASSSYGQSETQYF. Here the CDR3 DNA reads TGTGCCAGCAGTTCCTACGGACAGTCGGAGACCCAGTACTTC.

Of note for this clone: The sample holds other DNA sequences that translate to the same CDR3. The chain carries TRBV9 and TRBJ1-1; TRBD1 is a possible D gene (5 bases). The germline V gene encodes CDR1 SGDLS and CDR2 YYNGEE. The CDR3 contains 14 residues. Trimming shortened V by 2 bases and J by 1 base, and 9 bases separated the two germline ends. This chain's CDR3 is CASSVQGSNTEAFF. DNA of the CDR3: TGTGCCAGCAGCGTTCAGGGTTCGAACACTGAAGCTTTCTTT.

Notes on this clone: Other nucleotide sequences in the sample specify the same CDR3. The CDR3 loop is CAWDRGMNTEAFF. CDR3 nucleotides: TGTGCCTGGGACAGGGGGATGAACACTGAAGCTTTCTTT. The gene calls are TRBV30 and TRBJ1-1; 9 bases are shared with TRBD1. Germline V lookup: CDR1 GTSNPN, CDR2 SVGIG (reference sequence). The trim removed 5 bases at V and 0 bases at J, leaving 1 base unmatched. The CDR3 extends over 13 amino acids. Full variable domain (rest looked up from reference TRBV30 and TRBJ1-1): SQTIHQWPATLVQPVGSPLSLECTVEGTSNPNLYWYRQAAGRGLQLLFYSVGIGQISSEVPQNLSASRPQDRQFILSSKKLLLSDSGFYLCAWDRGMNTEAFFGQGTRLTVV.

The chain carries TRBV27 and TRBJ1-1, with 7 bases fitting TRBD1. The CDR3 is 13 residues long. V dropped 6 bases and J dropped 9; count of bases not matched to a gene: 10. CDR1 MNHEY and CDR2 SMNVEV come from the germline V gene (reference sequence). The CDR3 DNA follows: TGTGCCAGCAGCGTACCGGGACAGTACCAAGCTTTCTTT. Its protein product is CASSVPGQYQAFF.

The chain links TRBV2 to TRBJ1-2; 7 bases line up with TRBD1. Per the germline V gene, CDR1 is SNHLY and CDR2 is FYNNEI. This CDR3 spans 14 amino acids. With V trimmed by 3 bases and J by 4 bases, 5 bases remained unmatched. The CDR3 reads CASSDGGGIYGYTF. In DNA form, the CDR3 reads TGTGCCAGCAGTGATGGAGGGGGCATCTATGGCTACACCTTC.

This chain links TRBV6-5 with TRBJ2-3, with TRBD2 matching 7 bases. Germline CDR1 is MNHEY and CDR2 is SVGAGI. This CDR3 is 13 amino acids long. The J segment lost 4 bases and the V segment lost 4 bases, leaving 2 bases of the junction unmatched. CDR3 region: CASSFGLADTQYF. The CDR3 DNA reads TGTGCCAGCAGTTTCGGACTAGCAGATACGCAGTATTTT.

This clone was seen a handful of times. The chain employs TRBV19 and TRBJ1-4; the D gene is possibly TRBD1 (6 bases). The CDR3 sequence is 18 residues long. Deletions cut 8 bases from V and 5 bases from J, with 27 bases between. Germline V lookup: CDR1 LNHDA, CDR2 SQIVND (reference sequence). The CDR3 coding sequence is TGTGCCAGTTCGGACAGAATCCACCCGCGAAACCAGAATGAAAAACTGTTTTTT. Amino acids: CASSDRIHPRNQNEKLFF.

This sequence joins TRBV5-1 and TRBJ2-6; weak D call: TRBD1 (5 bases). Between the trimmed V and J ends, which lost 2 bases and 4 bases, there was a span of 13 bases. The CDR3 sequence is 16 residues long. CDR1 SGHRS and CDR2 YFSETQ come from the germline V gene. The CDR3 loop reads CASSFALGPGANVLTF. CDR3 coding DNA: TGCGCCAGCAGCTTCGCGCTGGGGCCCGGGGCCAACGTCCTGACTTTC.

This chain connects TRBV5-1 to TRBJ1-1; 7 bases match TRBD1. The CDR3 extends over 16 amino acids. V lost 4 bases to trimming and J lost 1 base; unmatched junction nucleotides: 10. Germline loops: CDR1 SGHRS, CDR2 YFSETQ. The CDR3 DNA reads TGCGCCAGCAGCCGACAGGGTCAAGGGGGGAACACTGAAGCTTTCTTT. Its protein is CASSRQGQGGNTEAFF.

This sequence joins TRBV19 and TRBJ1-1, with TRBD1 as a possible D gene (6 bases). Germline assignment: CDR1 LNHDA and CDR2 SQIVND (reference sequence). V was clipped by 2 bases and J by 4 bases, with 8 bases between them. The CDR3 totals 13 residues. This CDR3 is CASSILGATEAFF. The DNA of the CDR3 is TGTGCCAGTAGTATATTGGGGGCCACTGAAGCTTTCTTT.